This T cell receptor beta chain was identified in a study of post-analysis software for immune sequencing data. TCR beta libraries were prepared from cDNA with unique molecular identifiers. In TCRdb, the PCR reads were re-called with MiXCR into one record per CDR3 protein. The data show 700,000 to 900,000 distinct CDR3 sequences, with about 45% seen just once and just under 5% held by the top ten. Study-wide findings and caveats: Four or five TRBV segments occurring more often in patients than controls included TRBV5-6, TRBV5-1 and TRBV20-1. F-measure co-clustering was strong for batch-matched samples.

Turning to this clonotype: Its matching antigen is unknown.

The CDR3 is made up of 12 amino acids. The germline gives CDR1 KGHSH, CDR2 LQKENI. V was shortened by 6 bases and J by 10 bases, with 10 bases between the two germline ends. This chain uses TRBV18 with TRBJ1-6; perhaps TRBD1 as D (6 bases). Sequencing used blood. The clonotype comes from a girl under 18 with multiple sclerosis. The CDR3 nucleotides are TGTGCCAGCTCTCCAGGGGACTCACCCCTCCACTTT. Encoded protein: CASSPGDSPLHF.